The 26 T cell receptor beta chains reported below all come from one sample, sequenced in a study of somatic mutations in cytotoxic T cells in rheumatoid arthritis. Using immunoSEQ multiplex PCR, the repertoire was profiled, and TCRdb retains in-frame clones only, with some absent. The profile covers some 14,000 clones, with 70% to 75% appearing a single time and 14% to 15% taken by the ten largest. Sequencing input: CD8+ T cells sorted from blood. The source is an adult with rheumatoid arthritis.

This chain connects TRBV7-6 to TRBJ2-5; 8 positions match TRBD2. Germline CDR1 SGHVS, CDR2 FNYEAQ. This CDR3 comprises 15 residues. V trimming: 8 bases; J trimming: 2 bases; junction bases outside the gene matches: 10. DNA for the CDR3: TGTGCCAGCCGCACGGGACTAGGACAGCAAGAGACCCAGTACTTC. Translation gives CASRTGLGQQETQYF.

For the CDR3, the DNA is TGCAGTACCCAGACTGGGACAGGTCGCGCTGAAGCTTTCTTT. As protein: CSTQTGTGRAEAFF. The chain recombines TRBV29-1 with TRBJ1-1; TRBD1 aligns across 8 bases. The CDR3 is 14 amino acids. CDR1 is SQVTM, CDR2 ANQGSEA, per germline.

V gene TRBV27 combines with J gene TRBJ1-1, with 7 bases aligning to TRBD1. The CDR3 has 14 amino acids. Per germline, CDR1 MNHEY and CDR2 SMNVEV (reference sequence). Trimming took 5 bases from V and 4 from J; bases not matched to a gene: 7. The CDR3 here is CASSLYRQGTEAFF. The CDR3 DNA reads TGTGCCAGCAGTCTTTACCGACAGGGCACTGAAGCTTTCTTT.

This clone came up once. J is TRBJ1-2 and V is TRBV7-8; maybe TRBD1 (6 bases). The length of the CDR3 is 12 residues. CDR1 and CDR2 (germline): SGHVS, FQNEAQ. The V and J ends lost 1 base and 6 bases respectively, with 6 bases between them. The CDR3 DNA sequence: TGTGCCAGCAGCTTAGACAGGGATGGCTACACCTTC. Amino acid sequence: CASSLDRDGYTF.

By frequency in the sample, this clone is large. The chain links TRBV7-2 to TRBJ2-3, with D perhaps TRBD2 (5 bases). Deletions cut 1 base from V and 5 bases from J, with 19 bases between. The germline V gene has CDR1 SGHTA and CDR2 FQGNSA. The CDR3 extends over 17 amino acids. This CDR3 reads CASSLVGFGWEKDTQYF. Here the CDR3 DNA reads TGTGCCAGCAGCTTAGTTGGCTTCGGGTGGGAGAAAGATACGCAGTATTTT.

The chain joins TRBV11-2 to TRBJ2-1, with a weak D call TRBD2 (5 bases). Per the germline V gene, CDR1 is SGHAT and CDR2 is FQNNGV. Deletions cut 0 bases from V and 7 bases from J, with 7 bases between. This CDR3 has 13 residues. CDR3 nucleotide sequence: TGTGCCAGCAGCTTAGAACTAGTTAATGAGCAGTTCTTC. Protein product: CASSLELVNEQFF.

In its sample, this clone was seen a few times. The J gene is TRBJ2-1, the V gene TRBV4-1; D might be TRBD2 (6 bases). The CDR3 extends over 10 amino acids. Trimming left V 4 bases short and J 12 bases short, with 7 bases between. In germline, CDR1 is MGHRA, CDR2 YSYEKL. As DNA, the CDR3 is TGCGCCAGCAGCCCGGGACTGCAGTTCTTC. Translation gives CASSPGLQFF.

The chain has TRBV5-4 and TRBJ1-2; TRBD1 matches 8 bases. Germline V gives CDR1 SGHNT, CDR2 YYREEE (reference sequence). Losses at the gene ends were 5 bases for V and 3 bases for J; bases not matched to a gene: 15. The CDR3 is 17 residues long. CDR3 sequence: CASRNQGAEEWDYGYTF. The CDR3 DNA is TGTGCCAGCAGAAACCAGGGGGCGGAAGAATGGGACTATGGCTACACCTTC.

In DNA form, the CDR3 reads TGTGCCAGCAGCTTAGAGTGGCAGGCCGAAGAGACCCAGTACTTC. Its protein product is CASSLEWQAEETQYF. The genes are TRBV7-9 and TRBJ2-5; D unclear. V lost 1 base, J lost 3 bases, and 12 bases lay in between. CDR3 length equals 15 residues. Germline V gene lookup returns CDR1 SEHNR and CDR2 FQNEAQ (reference sequence).

The rearrangement joins TRBV29-1 to TRBJ2-1; D is perhaps TRBD2 (6 bases). The CDR3 sequence is 14 residues long. CDR1 and CDR2 (germline): SQVTM, ANQGSEA. The germline V and J ends were trimmed by 3 bases and 4 bases, with 13 bases remaining between them. The CDR3 DNA sequence: TGCAGCGTTGAGTCTGCGCGGGATTACAATGAGCAGTTCTTC. Translated: CSVESARDYNEQFF.

The V call is TRBV4-2, the J call TRBJ2-7, with TRBD2 identical over 7 bases. The V segment lost 0 bases and the J segment 3 bases; nucleotides outside the gene matches: 5. This CDR3 has 15 amino acids. From germline, CDR1 is LGHNA and CDR2 YNFKEQ. CDR3 DNA sequence: TGTGCCAGCAGCCAAGATCCAAGCGGGGACTACGAGCAGTACTTC. It specifies CASSQDPSGDYEQYF.

This clone has only one observation. The chain employs TRBV5-5 and TRBJ1-3; D is unclear. V gave up 4 bases and J gave up 2 bases, with 7 bases separating them. Germline V gives CDR1 SGHKS, CDR2 YYEKEE (reference sequence). This CDR3 spans 13 amino acids. CDR3 sequence reads: CASSTSTGNTIYF. CDR3 sequence (DNA): TGTGCCAGCAGCACTAGCACTGGAAACACCATATATTTT.

The chain combines TRBV5-5 with TRBJ1-5, with D possibly being TRBD1 (5 bases). Trimming left V 2 bases short and J 6 bases short, with 12 bases between. The CDR3 has 14 amino acids. From germline, CDR1 is SGHKS and CDR2 YYEKEE (reference sequence). CDR3 region: CASSFGAGPQPQHF. The CDR3 nucleotides are TGTGCCAGCAGCTTCGGGGCAGGGCCTCAGCCCCAGCATTTT.

This clone came up a few times. This chain links TRBV30 with TRBJ2-2; TRBD1 agrees at 7 bases. The junction had 4 bases not matched to a gene; V was cut back by 8 bases and J by 1 base. CDR3 length equals 13 residues. Germline-derived CDR1 and CDR2 are GTSNPN and SVGIG (reference sequence). CDR3 in DNA: TGTGCCATAGACAGGGAGAACACCGGGGAGCTGTTTTTT. Translation: CAIDRENTGELFF.

As DNA, the CDR3 is TGTGCCAGTAGTATAAGTTACTACCCGGGTAATGAGCAGTTCTTC. Amino acids: CASSISYYPGNEQFF. V gene TRBV19 combines with J gene TRBJ2-1, with D unresolved. The CDR3 loop spans 15 amino acids. The ends were cut back, 2 bases at V and 7 bases at J, with 15 bases in the middle. Germline CDR1 LNHDA, CDR2 SQIVND (reference sequence).

The J gene is TRBJ2-1, the V gene TRBV6-1; 8 positions agree with TRBD1. The junction had 2 bases not matched to a gene; V was cut back by 3 bases and J by 1 base. Germline CDR1 and CDR2: MNHNS and SASEGT. This CDR3 has 15 amino acids. The CDR3 DNA is TGTGCCAGCAGTGAGGACAGGGATTCCTACAATGAGCAGTTCTTC. Amino acids: CASSEDRDSYNEQFF.

This sequence joins TRBV10-1 and TRBJ1-5, with TRBD1 as a possible D gene (6 bases). The germline CDR1 and CDR2 sequences are WNHNN and SYGVQD (reference sequence). This CDR3 has 14 residues. V was shortened by 3 bases and J by 7 bases, with 13 bases between the two germline ends. The CDR3 nucleotides read TGCGCCAGCAGTGACTTACAGGGCGGCCAGCCCCAGCATTTT. It specifies CASSDLQGGQPQHF.

This clone was detected only a few times. The V gene is TRBV6-1, the J gene TRBJ1-5, with D uncertain. V shed 2 bases and J shed 1 base, with 6 bases lying between them. The germline CDR1 and CDR2 sequences are MNHNS and SASEGT. The CDR3 contains 14 residues. The CDR3 sequence: CASSERHSNQPQHF. In DNA, the CDR3 is TGTGCCAGCAGTGAAAGACACAGCAATCAGCCCCAGCATTTT.

This clone has more than one count but fewer than ten. J is TRBJ2-3 and V is TRBV6-6; D assignment may be TRBD1 or TRBD2 (5 bases each). Germline V lookup: CDR1 MNHNY, CDR2 SVGAGI (reference sequence). This CDR3 is built from 13 residues. V was cut by 4 bases and J by 0 bases, with 5 bases left in between. The CDR3 spells CASSWDSTDTQYF. CDR3 coding DNA: TGTGCCAGCAGTTGGGACAGCACAGATACGCAGTATTTT.

The chain uses TRBV7-9 and TRBJ1-1; 8 bases are shared with TRBD1. The germline V gene has CDR1 SEHNR and CDR2 FQNEAQ (reference sequence). The CDR3 extends over 14 amino acids. V shed 3 bases and J 6 bases; nucleotides not matched to a gene: 6. The CDR3 region has the DNA TGTGCCAGCAGCTTCCGGGACAGGCGCTCTGAAGCTTTCTTT. The encoded protein is CASSFRDRRSEAFF.

There are a few counts of this clone. This rearrangement joins TRBV5-1 to TRBJ1-3; D is ambiguous. This CDR3 is 16 amino acids long. Trimming shortened V by 4 bases and J by 0 bases, and 14 bases separated the two germline ends. CDR1 is SGHRS, CDR2 YFSETQ, per germline. The CDR3 reads CASSPAASGSGNTIYF. Here the CDR3 DNA reads TGCGCCAGCAGCCCCGCCGCCAGTGGCTCTGGAAACACCATATATTTT.

Comments on this clone: One end of the junction varies from germline; a read error may be responsible. Here the CDR3 reads CASRGGREGFF. For the CDR3, the DNA is TGTGCCAGTAGAGGAGGCAGGGAAGGTTTCTTT. J is TRBJ1-1 and V is TRBV19; perhaps TRBD1 as D (5 bases). Germline-derived CDR1 and CDR2 are LNHDA and SQIVND (reference sequence). This CDR3 is 11 amino acids long.

This clone is medium-sized within its sample. The genes are TRBV6-1 and TRBJ1-1, with D maybe TRBD1 (5 bases). This CDR3 has 13 residues. CDR1 and CDR2 (germline): MNHNS, SASEGT. V was pared by 6 bases and J by 1 base, with 9 bases between. CDR3 loop: CASSPQENTEAFF. DNA of the CDR3: TGTGCCAGCAGCCCACAGGAGAACACTGAAGCTTTCTTT.

This clone is a singleton in its sample. CDR3 bases: TGTGCCAGCAGTTACACCTTCTCCTACGAGCAGTACTTC. Translation: CASSYTFSYEQYF. The genes are TRBV6-4 and TRBJ2-7, with no clear D. Germline V CDR1 and CDR2: MRHNA, SNTAGT. Trimming took 5 bases from V and 0 from J, leaving 8 bases between them. The CDR3 sequence is 13 residues long.

This chain connects TRBV5-3 to TRBJ2-1; unclear D gene. TRBV5-3 qualifies as an ORF whose function is uncertain. This CDR3 contains 12 residues. The V end lost 2 bases, the J end lost 8 bases, and 8 bases lay between the germline ends. The CDR3 region is CARSFRGDEQFF. In DNA form, the CDR3 reads TGTGCCAGAAGCTTCCGAGGCGATGAGCAGTTCTTC.

V is TRBV5-6 and J is TRBJ1-2; D is undetermined. CDR3 length: 15 amino acids. Trimming took off 5 bases at V and 4 bases at J, with 18 bases between the two ends. Looked up from germline, CDR1 is SGHDT and CDR2 is YYEEEE. For the CDR3, the DNA is TGTGCCAGCAGGGGTTACGGGCTTTACTCCTATGGCTACACCTTC. Its translation is CASRGYGLYSYGYTF.